This T cell receptor (beta chain) came from a study of identical twins' blood T cells. Study results and limitations: Twins shared more top CDR3 clonotypes than unrelated donors did.

On this clonotype: What it recognizes is unknown.

A previously described protocol, modified, built RNA-based TCR cDNA libraries. Source study methods: Per-library CDR3 reads ranged about 2.2 to 3.6 million; clonotypes, ~90,000 to ~550,000. TCRdb re-called the 5' RACE reads with MiXCR, one entry per CDR3 protein. It is TCRdb's table, rather than the study itself, that gives the V and J calls and clone size. The data contain roughly 380,000 distinct CDR3 sequences, 25% to 35% of them singletons. Reared together, all three twin pairs probably met the same infectious agents and vaccines. Germline V gene lookup returns CDR1 MNHEY and CDR2 SVGEGT. The CDR3 is 16 residues long. After removal of 5 bases from V and 1 base from J, the junction contained 9 bases not matched to a gene.

Sequencing was done on a sample of PBMCs. The chain links TRBV6-2 or TRBV6-3 to TRBJ1-1, with 8 bases lining up with TRBD1. This receptor was identified in a woman aged 18 to 49 in good health. Here the CDR3 DNA reads TGTGCCAGCAGTGATTGGGACAGGCCTACGAACACTGAAGCTTTCTTT. Translating it yields CASSDWDRPTNTEAFF.